This T cell receptor (beta chain) emerged from a study of CD8 T cells in Susac syndrome. RNA was extracted with the RNeasy kit, and a quantity of about 0.45 to 1 ug was reverse transcribed using random hexamers. It was immunoSEQ multiplex PCR that amplified TCR beta CDR3 across 54 Vbeta and 13 Jbeta. From the immunoSEQ multiplex PCR reads, TCRdb called clonotypes with MiXCR, one entry per CDR3 protein. The sample lists under 150,000 distinct CDR3 sequences; 85% to 95% were seen once. Sequencing of TCR beta was performed on blood CD8+ and CD4+ T cells. Controls were healthy donors chosen to match patients in age and sex. Negative isolation was used for CD8+ and CD4+ T cells and FACS enrichment for TEMRA cells. Trimming at V came to 0 bases and at J to 4 bases, leaving 10 bases not matched to a gene. The germline gives CDR1 SQVTM, CDR2 ANQGSEA. This CDR3 has 16 amino acids.

This TCR was recovered from a human donor in good health. This chain joins TRBV29-1 and TRBJ1-2; 8 bases align to TRBD1. The sample taken for sequencing was CD8+ T cells from PBMCs. The CDR3 DNA reads TGCAGCGTTGAAGATAGGTGGGACAGGCTCATCTATGGCTACACCTTC. Translation gives CSVEDRWDRLIYGYTF.